Listed below are T cell receptor beta chains from one sample, sequenced in a study of cytomegalovirus exposure and HLA in healthy donors. Measured with immunoSEQ multiplex PCR; TCRdb has only the in-frame clones, and not every one. The table has some 270,000 clones, approximately 91% seen once; the top ten hold about 1.5%. The source material was PBMCs. These receptors came from a girl aged 2 to 10 in good health and CMV-seronegative. Both conserved end residues are part of each CDR3. Fields, in order: V gene, D gene, clone size, CDR3 length, J gene, CDR3 DNA, CDR3 protein. A D gene is named only where the DNA matches it firmly. Size tells how often a clone was seen (once, few, many) or the class of an expanded clone, and some rows leave it out.

>TRBV7-9|TRBD1|once|16|TRBJ1-1
TGTGCCAGCAGTTCCGGGACAGTCTACATGAACACTGAAGCTTTCTTT
CASSSGTVYMNTEAFF
>TRBV30|.|.|13|TRBJ1-6
TGTGCCTGGAGTGGACAGAATAATTCACCCCTCCACTTT
CAWSGQNNSPLHF
>TRBV18|.|.|14|TRBJ2-7
TGTGCCAGCTCATATGCGATAGGGGCGTACGAGCAGTACTTC
CASSYAIGAYEQYF
>TRBV11-2|.|.|13|TRBJ2-7
TGTGCCAGCACCAAAACGGGGAACGGGGAGCAGTACTTC
CASTKTGNGEQYF
>TRBV7-6|TRBD1|.|15|TRBJ2-7
TGTGCCAGCAGCTTAGGGACAGGGGTTACCTACGAGCAGTACTTC
CASSLGTGVTYEQYF
>TRBV2|.|.|16|TRBJ2-3
TGTGCCAGCAGTGAAGGACTACTCAAATTGGTAGATACGCAGTATTTT
CASSEGLLKLVDTQYF
>TRBV5-1|TRBD1|.|14|TRBJ2-7
TGCGCCAGCACCCAGGGGGCAGGGGCCAACGAGCAGTACTTC
CASTQGAGANEQYF
>TRBV19|.|.|14|TRBJ1-2
TGTGCCAGTTCGTTACGGGGAGGACTCAATGGCTACACCTTC
CASSLRGGLNGYTF
>TRBV10-2|TRBD2|.|13|TRBJ2-7
TGCGCCACACTAGCGGGAGTAAAGTCCGAGCAGTACTTC
CATLAGVKSEQYF
>TRBV28|.|.|15|TRBJ1-3
TGTGCCAGCAGTTTGGTCGGGAGCTCTGGAAACACCATATATTTT
CASSLVGSSGNTIYF
>TRBV5-4|.|.|14|TRBJ1-4
TGTGCCAGCAGCTTGTCCGGACTTAATGAAAAACTGTTTTTT
CASSLSGLNEKLFF
>TRBV28|TRBD1|few|18|TRBJ1-6
TGTGCCAGCAGCACTCCTGCCGGGACAGCGGACGGGAATTCACCCCTCCACTTT
CASSTPAGTADGNSPLHF
>TRBV2|.|.|12|TRBJ2-7
TGTGCCAGCAGTTCAGACTCCTACGAGCAGTACTTC
CASSSDSYEQYF
>TRBV6-6|.|.|14|TRBJ1-1
TGTGCCAGCAGCAGAGACAGCCTGAACACTGAAGCTTTCTTT
CASSRDSLNTEAFF
>TRBV5-6|TRBD1|.|17|TRBJ2-7
TGTGCCAGCAGCTTGGATAGACAGGGGAGTCCCGGCTACGAGCAGTACTTC
CASSLDRQGSPGYEQYF
>TRBV5-5|.|.|12|TRBJ1-1
TGTGCCAGCAGCTTGGGCCTAGATTGGGCTTTCTTT
CASSLGLDWAFF
>TRBV19|.|.|14|TRBJ2-1
TGTGCCAGTAGTATGGACTGGGATAACGATGAGCAGTTCTTC
CASSMDWDNDEQFF
>TRBV7-2|TRBD1|few|11|TRBJ2-4
TGTGCCAGCAGCCCGGGACAGGGACAGTACTTC
CASSPGQGQYF
>TRBV7-2|TRBD1|.|16|TRBJ1-3
TGTGCCAGCAGCTTAACAGGGGGACCCTCTGGAAACACCATATATTTT
CASSLTGGPSGNTIYF
>TRBV20-1|TRBD1|.|11|TRBJ2-1
TGCAGTGCCGACAGGGAGAATGAGCAGTTCTTC
CSADRENEQFF
>TRBV7-9|.|.|14|TRBJ1-5
TGTGCCAGCAGCGAACCACAGCTCAATCAGCCCCAGCATTTT
CASSEPQLNQPQHF
>TRBV6-5|.|.|14|TRBJ2-7
TGTGCCAGCAGTTACAGGGGGTTGAATTACGAGCAGTACTTC
CASSYRGLNYEQYF
>TRBV7-9|.|.|16|TRBJ1-2
TGTGCCAGCAGTCCTAGCGGCAGGGGAGTTAACTATGGCTACACCTTC
CASSPSGRGVNYGYTF
>TRBV30|TRBD2|.|20|TRBJ2-5
TGTGCCTGGAGCATTACTCGTACTAGCGGGGAAAAAGGCGTTCAAGAGACCCAGTACTTC
CAWSITRTSGEKGVQETQYF
>TRBV5-1|.|.|12|TRBJ2-7
TGCGCCAGCATGGGGGGGGCGTACGAGCAGTACTTC
CASMGGAYEQYF
>TRBV11-2|.|.|14|TRBJ2-1
TGTGCCAGCAGCCCCACCCCACGAGGCGATGAGCAGTTCTTC
CASSPTPRGDEQFF
>TRBV7-9|.|.|12|TRBJ1-5
TGTGCCAGCACTGTCGGTGATCAGCCCCAGCATTTT
CASTVGDQPQHF
>TRBV6-6|.|.|13|TRBJ1-2
TGTGCCAGCAGCCGCCTTGGGGGCTTTGGCTACACCTTC
CASSRLGGFGYTF
>TRBV4-2|TRBD1|.|16|TRBJ1-5
TGTGCCAGCAGCCAAAACAGGGGAAGCGGCAATCAGCCCCAGCATTTT
CASSQNRGSGNQPQHF
>TRBV6-4|TRBD2|.|17|TRBJ2-1
TGTGCCAGCAGTTCAATACCGGGACTAGCGGGGAACAATGAGCAGTTCTTC
CASSSIPGLAGNNEQFF
>TRBV30|.|.|14|TRBJ1-5
TGTGCCTGGAGCGCCAGGGGCCGCCATCAGCCCCAGCATTTT
CAWSARGRHQPQHF
>TRBV10-3|TRBD1|.|14|TRBJ2-7
TGTGCCATCAGTGACACAGGGGAACCCTACGGGCAGTACTTC
CAISDTGEPYGQYF
>TRBV18|.|.|12|TRBJ1-2
TGTGCCAGCTCACCCAATAACTATGGCTACACCTTC
CASSPNNYGYTF
>TRBV29-1|TRBD1|.|14|TRBJ1-2
TGCAGCGTTGTAGTTAAGGGGGCGATCTATGGCTACACCTTC
CSVVVKGAIYGYTF
>TRBV27|TRBD2|.|15|TRBJ2-3
TGTGCCAGCAGTTCTTTGGGGAGGGTCACAGATACGCAGTATTTT
CASSSLGRVTDTQYF
>TRBV7-8|.|once|14|TRBJ2-1
TGTGCCAGCAGCTTAGCGTGGAGACAGGATGAGCAGTTCTTC
CASSLAWRQDEQFF
>TRBV6-1|TRBD1|.|15|TRBJ1-1
TGTGCCAGCAGTGAAGGGAGGGGGCTAAACACTGAAGCTTTCTTT
CASSEGRGLNTEAFF
>TRBV9|TRBD1|.|12|TRBJ1-4
TGTGCCAGCAGCGCGGCCGGGACAGCACTGTTTTTT
CASSAAGTALFF
>TRBV6-5|.|.|13|TRBJ1-5
TGTGCCAGCAGGAGGGGCGGGGATCAGCCCCAGCATTTT
CASRRGGDQPQHF
>TRBV19|.|.|15|TRBJ2-7
TGTGCCAGTAGTATAGATGGGGTCGGCAGGGGTGTGCAGTACTTC
CASSIDGVGRGVQYF
>TRBV11-2|.|.|15|TRBJ2-7
TGTGCCAGCAGCTTAGATCACGGGACAAACTACGAGCAGTACTTC
CASSLDHGTNYEQYF
>TRBV18|.|.|11|TRBJ2-7
TGTGCCAGCTCACCCGAGTTTGAGCAGTACTTC
CASSPEFEQYF
>TRBV9|.|.|18|TRBJ1-1
TGTGCCAGCAGCGTAGGCCCCCAGGGAGGTGCGATGAACACTGAAGCTTTCTTT
CASSVGPQGGAMNTEAFF
>TRBV28|.|once|12|TRBJ1-6
TGTGCCAGCAGTGACAGGATTTCACCCCTCCACTTT
CASSDRISPLHF